These 6 T cell receptor beta chains share one sample of origin, sequenced in a study of response to subunit inactivated influenza vaccine. MiXCR, run by TCRdb on the RT-PCR reads, gives a single entry per CDR3 protein. The sample shows about 580,000 distinct CDR3 sequences, 13% to 15% of them seen only once. The sample consisted of PBMCs from blood, taken approximately 12 days after vaccination. These receptors were taken from a man aged 50 to 59 who received an inactivated influenza vaccine.

Only a few counts were recorded for this clonotype. The CDR3 DNA reads TGTGCCAGCAGCCATTCGGTCCTATCCACCGGGACTAGCGGGAGGGGGACCGATGAGCAGTTCTTC. Protein: CASSHSVLSTGTSGRGTDEQFF. The gene calls are TRBV3-1 and TRBJ2-1, with 16 bases fitting TRBD2. The CDR3 covers 22 residues. J lost 8 bases, V lost 3 bases, and 22 bases had no gene match. CDR1 is LGHDT, CDR2 YNNKEL, per germline (reference sequence).

J is TRBJ2-1 and V is TRBV1; the table's D call, TRBD1, has no DNA check behind it. TRBV1 is tagged as a pseudogene. This CDR3 comprises 14 residues. In DNA, the CDR3 is TGCACCAGCAGCCACAGGGGGCCGTGGAATGAGCAGTTCTTC. Translating it yields CTSSHRGPWNEQFF.

This chain connects TRBV5-1 to TRBJ2-7, with 8 positions matching TRBD1. V was pared by 2 bases and J by 4 bases, with 11 bases of the junction left unmatched. Germline values: CDR1 SGHRS, CDR2 YFSETQ. This CDR3 spans 16 amino acids. CDR3 loop: CASSLNVGQGGYEQYF. DNA for the CDR3: TGCGCCAGCAGCTTAAATGTTGGACAGGGTGGTTACGAGCAGTACTTC.

The chain recombines TRBV20-1 with TRBJ2-1; maybe TRBD2 (6 bases). Looked up from germline, CDR1 is DFQATT and CDR2 is SNEGSKA (reference sequence). Trimming pared 1 base from V and 6 bases from J, leaving 19 bases between. This CDR3 region has 16 residues. Here the CDR3 reads CSARGYVEGWGNEQFF. The CDR3 region has the DNA TGCAGTGCTAGAGGATACGTGGAGGGATGGGGCAATGAGCAGTTCTTC.

V gene TRBV18 combines with J gene TRBJ2-7; 8 nucleotides align to TRBD1. V shed 8 bases, J shed 0 bases, and the junction held 6 bases outside the gene matches. The CDR3 extends over 14 amino acids. From germline, CDR1 is KGHSH and CDR2 LQKENI. CDR3 protein: CASLRQGHSYEQYF. The CDR3 region has the DNA TGTGCCAGCCTAAGACAGGGGCACTCCTACGAGCAGTACTTC. The full variable domain, its missing parts supplied by reference TRBV18 and TRBJ2-7, is NAGVMQNPRHLVRRRGQEARLRCSPMKGHSHVYWYRQLPEEGLKFMVYLQKENIIDESGMPKERFSAEFPKEGPSILRIQQVVRGDSAAYFCASLRQGHSYEQYFGPGTRLTVT.

The chain joins TRBV3-1 to TRBJ2-2, with TRBD2 matching 12 bases. From germline, CDR1 is LGHDT and CDR2 YNNKEL (reference sequence). Trimming took 6 bases from V and 6 from J; bases not matched to a gene: 8. This CDR3 has 16 residues. The chain's CDR3 is CASSPRTSGNSGELFF. In DNA form, the CDR3 reads TGTGCCAGCAGTCCCCGGACTAGCGGGAATTCCGGGGAGCTGTTTTTT.